These 20 T cell receptor beta chains were sequenced from one sample in a study of shared clonotypes between healthy human individuals. Sequenced by immunoSEQ multiplex PCR; TCRdb stores in-frame clones only, minus some. The sample holds roughly 500,000 clones, about 79% seen once. Source material: PBMCs. The receptor set was obtained from a woman aged 40-49 years in good health. Some clones in this sample may be carry-over from other donors' samples.

This clone was observed many times. The CDR3 DNA sequence: TGCGCCAGCAGCTTACAGGGGGCAATCTACGAGCAGTACTTC. Amino acids: CASSLQGAIYEQYF. The rearrangement uses TRBV5-1 and TRBJ2-7, with 9 bases lining up with TRBD1. The germline V gene has CDR1 SGHRS and CDR2 YFSETQ. The CDR3 spans 14 residues. Trimming at V came to 2 bases and at J to 3 bases, leaving 3 bases not matched to a gene.

This rearrangement joins TRBV28 to TRBJ1-1; 10 nucleotides agree with TRBD1. J gave up 7 bases and V 6 bases, and 8 bases lay outside the gene matches. The CDR3 totals 14 residues. CDR1 is MDHEN, CDR2 SYDVKM, per germline. The CDR3 DNA reads TGTGCCAGCAGATCCGGGACAGGGGTTGGTGAAGCTTTCTTT. Its translation is CASRSGTGVGEAFF. Together with reference TRBV28 and TRBJ1-1, the CDR3 gives the full variable domain: DVKVTQSSRYLVKRTGEKVFLECVQDMDHENMFWYRQDPGLGLRLIYFSYDVKMKEKGDIPEGYSVSREKKERFSLILESASTNQTSMYLCASRSGTGVGEAFFGQGTRLTVV.

The V gene is TRBV2, the J gene TRBJ2-1, with 7 bases matching TRBD1. The junction had 3 bases not matched to a gene; V was cut back by 8 bases and J by 5 bases. Germline V gene data show CDR1 as SNHLY and CDR2 as FYNNEI. The CDR3 consists of 12 residues. The CDR3 sequence: CASQGQHNEQFF. The CDR3, as DNA: TGTGCCAGCCAGGGACAGCACAATGAGCAGTTCTTC.

The V gene is TRBV7-6, the J gene TRBJ1-1; D is uncertain. Trimming stripped 2 bases from V and 4 bases from J, with 17 bases between. Germline CDR1 SGHVS, CDR2 FNYEAQ. The CDR3 covers 16 residues. The DNA for the CDR3 is TGTGCCAGCAGCTTACAGGTTGGGCGGGTGGTCACTGAAGCTTTCTTT. As protein: CASSLQVGRVVTEAFF.

This clone showed up just once. A far larger clone is just one base off, so this is likely a read error. V gene TRBV28 combines with J gene TRBJ2-5, with 13 bases matching TRBD2. CDR3 length: 16 residues. From germline, CDR1 is MDHEN and CDR2 SYDVKM. CDR3 region: CASGLTSGRLGETQYF. The CDR3 nucleotides are TGTGCCAGCGGTTTGACTAGCGGGAGGTTGGGAGAGACCCAGTACTTC.

The V call is TRBV2, the J call TRBJ2-5; D may be TRBD2 (5 bases). The CDR3 has 11 amino acids. Germline V CDR1 and CDR2: SNHLY, FYNNEI. V lost 4 bases and J lost 11, with 11 bases in between. The CDR3 sequence: CASSVSWEQYF. CDR3 bases: TGTGCCAGCAGTGTATCGTGGGAGCAGTACTTC.

The rearrangement uses TRBV7-2 and TRBJ2-7; D gene uncertain. V was trimmed by 1 base and J by 4 bases, leaving 8 bases between them. In germline, CDR1 is SGHTA, CDR2 FQGNSA. The CDR3 loop spans 13 amino acids. The CDR3 DNA sequence: TGTGCCAGCAGCTTAGACCGAGCTTACGAGCAGTACTTC. This encodes CASSLDRAYEQYF. The full variable domain, in which reference TRBV7-2 and TRBJ2-7 provide the parts outside the CDR3, is GAGVSQSPSNKVTEKGKDVELRCDPISGHTALYWYRQSLGQGLEFLIYFQGNSAPDKSGLPSDRFSAERTGGSVSTLTIQRTQQEDSAVYLCASSLDRAYEQYFGPGTRLTVT.

V is TRBV27 and J is TRBJ2-7; 8 positions match TRBD1. Trimming removed 4 bases from V and 2 bases from J; junction bases left unmatched: 7. CDR3 length equals 15 residues. The germline CDR1 and CDR2 sequences are MNHEY and SMNVEV (reference sequence). The chain's CDR3 is CASSYGTGGTYEQYF. The CDR3 bases are TGTGCCAGCAGTTACGGGACAGGAGGAACCTACGAGCAGTACTTC.

Concerning this clone itself: The final CDR3 position lacks the conserved phenylalanine or tryptophan, pointing to a likely read error. The chain has TRBV10-2 and TRBJ2-3, with D possibly being TRBD2 (6 bases). The CDR3 is 14 residues long. The germline V gene encodes CDR1 WSHSY and CDR2 SAAADI. The CDR3 region has the DNA TGCGCCAGCGGTGAAACGGGAGTTGGAGATACGCAGTATTCT. This gives the protein CASGETGVGDTQYS.

The chain recombines TRBV27 with TRBJ2-1, with TRBD2 matching over 10 bases. V lost 8 bases, J lost 4 bases, and 8 bases stayed unmatched. CDR3 size: 15 residues. Germline CDR1 MNHEY, CDR2 SMNVEV (reference sequence). DNA of the CDR3: TGTGCCAGCGGTCTGAGCGGGAGGGCTTACAATGAGCAGTTCTTC. Translated, it gives CASGLSGRAYNEQFF.

The rearrangement joins TRBV28 to TRBJ1-5; D is possibly TRBD1 (5 bases). The length of the CDR3 is 15 residues. Germline CDR1 is MDHEN and CDR2 is SYDVKM. V lost 4 bases, J lost 2 bases, and 12 bases lay in between. CDR3 nucleotides: TGTGCCAGCAGTTCTCCGGGACGGGGCAATCAGCCCCAGCATTTT. It translates to CASSSPGRGNQPQHF.

This clone showed up just a few times. The chain carries TRBV19 and TRBJ1-1; D not certain. V was trimmed by 5 bases and J by 3 bases, leaving 13 bases between them. The CDR3 runs to 14 residues. The germline CDR1 and CDR2 sequences are LNHDA and SQIVND (reference sequence). DNA for the CDR3: TGTGCCAGTAGTGCTCAAGCCGGTTACACTGAAGCTTTCTTT. It is translated as CASSAQAGYTEAFF.

The gene calls are TRBV19 and TRBJ1-1, with D unclear. The V end lost 6 bases, the J end lost 3 bases, and 11 bases lay between the germline ends. This CDR3 has 13 amino acids. The germline V gene has CDR1 LNHDA and CDR2 SQIVND (reference sequence). CDR3 in amino acids: CASRATPDTEAFF. For the CDR3, the DNA is TGTGCCAGTAGGGCAACTCCCGACACTGAAGCTTTCTTT.

This clone has just a few counts. The chain is built from TRBV6-5 and TRBJ2-3; 7 bases line up with TRBD1. Trimming removed 4 bases from V and 0 bases from J; junction bases left unmatched: 4. Germline V gives CDR1 MNHEY, CDR2 SVGAGI. The CDR3 loop spans 15 amino acids. CDR3 bases: TGTGCCAGCAGTTGGGACAGTCCTAGCACAGATACGCAGTATTTT. Translation gives CASSWDSPSTDTQYF.

This clone was picked up many times. Other DNA sequences from this sample encode an identical CDR3 as well. The chain has TRBV10-3 and TRBJ2-7; 11 nucleotides align to TRBD1. Unmatched junction bases numbered 2, after V lost 3 bases and J lost 4 bases. The CDR3 extends over 14 amino acids. Germline CDR1 is ENHRY and CDR2 is SYGVKD. CDR3 protein: CAISEGQGAYEQYF. In DNA form, the CDR3 reads TGTGCCATCAGTGAAGGACAGGGGGCGTACGAGCAGTACTTC.

The table lists this clone with a count of one. The chain joins TRBV14 to TRBJ2-7; 10 bases line up with TRBD2. J was trimmed by 3 bases and V by 4 bases; bases with no gene match: 12. The germline V gene encodes CDR1 SGHDN and CDR2 FVKESK. CDR3 length: 17 residues. Here the CDR3 reads CASSPSGTGTSDYEQYF. The CDR3 DNA follows: TGTGCCAGCAGCCCCTCTGGGACCGGGACTAGCGACTACGAGCAGTACTTC.

This chain connects TRBV5-1 to TRBJ2-7; TRBD2 matches 10 bases. V lost 0 bases to trimming and J lost 0 bases; unmatched junction nucleotides: 6. From germline, CDR1 is SGHRS and CDR2 YFSETQ. The CDR3 has 17 residues. The CDR3 loop is CASSLEPLAGVSYEQYF. The CDR3, as DNA: TGCGCCAGCAGCTTGGAACCCCTAGCGGGGGTCTCCTACGAGCAGTACTTC.

The V and J genes are TRBV6-1 and TRBJ2-7, with unresolved D. Looked up from germline, CDR1 is MNHNS and CDR2 is SASEGT. Trimming shortened V by 8 bases and J by 2 bases, and 13 bases separated the two germline ends. The CDR3 has 13 amino acids. The CDR3 is CASHIPATYEQYF. For the CDR3, the DNA is TGTGCCAGCCATATACCGGCTACCTACGAGCAGTACTTC.

V and J are TRBV6-1 and TRBJ1-1; weak D call: TRBD1 (6 bases). Looked up from germline, CDR1 is MNHNS and CDR2 is SASEGT. The CDR3 is 15 residues long. Trimming stripped 6 bases from V and 2 bases from J, with 16 bases between. DNA for the CDR3: TGTGCCAGCAGCGCTAACGAAGGGGGAAACACTGAAGCTTTCTTT. It translates to CASSANEGGNTEAFF.

This chain joins TRBV5-1 and TRBJ2-7, with 11 nucleotides matching TRBD1. The CDR3 contains 14 residues. V lost 2 bases, J lost 7 bases, and 5 bases stayed unmatched. Germline V lookup: CDR1 SGHRS, CDR2 YFSETQ. CDR3 amino acids: CASSFWDRGREQYF. The CDR3 DNA is TGCGCCAGCAGCTTCTGGGACAGGGGGAGAGAGCAGTACTTC.